The T cell receptor beta chain under discussion was sequenced for a study of blood T cell repertoires in COVID-19. Across the whole study: Whether acute or convalescent, the COVID-19 samples came from the United States, Italy and Spain. From T cells, B-cell-depleted T cells, or PBMCs came the material, which was cDNA or gDNA.

Germline values: CDR1 SGHTA, CDR2 FQGNSA. CDR3 length equals 13 residues. The J segment lost 3 bases and the V segment lost 5 bases, leaving 2 bases of the junction unmatched. Individuals aged 18 to 89 years were recruited from around 22 US areas. Allocation to cohorts depended on clinical history reported by the participants. Using immunoSEQ multiplex PCR, the repertoire was profiled, and TCRdb retains in-frame clones only, with some absent. The table lists a few hundred thousand clones, around 87% of them singletons. The sample comprised PBMCs or T cells enriched from blood (not recorded which). V is TRBV7-2 and J is TRBJ2-5; TRBD2 agrees at 8 bases. The TCR sequence derives from a woman between 18 and 29 years old with acute COVID-19. The CDR3 is CASSRGGKETQYF. The CDR3 DNA reads TGTGCCAGCAGCCGGGGGGGTAAAGAGACCCAGTACTTC.